This T cell receptor beta chain comes out of a study of OX40 agonist ivuxolimab in advanced cancers. Study-wide context: Ivuxolimab, which targeted the costimulatory receptor OX40 (CD134), was an agonistic, fully human IgG2 monoclonal antibody. The paper covers the monotherapy dose-escalation part of the phase I ivuxolimab trial, which included N ≈ 50 patients. Prior anti-PD-1, anti-PD-L1 or anti-CTLA-4 therapy was permitted, and approximately 42% of dose-escalation patients had received checkpoint inhibitors. Three dose-escalation patients achieved partial responses, one with hepatocellular carcinoma and two with cutaneous melanoma. Among the approximately 54 dose-escalation patients, about 20 had hepatocellular carcinoma, approximately 15 melanoma, 9 renal cell carcinoma and 9 head and neck cancer. Intravenous ivuxolimab was administered to patients every 2 weeks at six dose levels: 0.01, 0.1, 0.3, 1.5, 3 and 10 mg/kg. The dose-escalation cohort was approximately 83% male with a mean age of roughly 60 years, ranging from roughly 20 to 80. Peripheral TCRbeta sequencing aimed to test whether ivuxolimab altered TCR sequence diversity and caused clonal T-cell expansion.

In its sample, this clone was seen once. Its antigen remains unidentified. There are no base qualities to consult, and no much larger clone falls within one base. Genomic DNA was extracted from sorted cells for sequencing of the TCRbeta CDR3 region. The immunoSEQ Assay was used to sequence the TCRbeta CDR3 regions. The immuneACCESS repertoire file appears here via TCRdb, limited to in-frame rearrangements. These files lack a portion of the clones; in checked studies, under half of the deficit traces to unresolved V genes, and the cause of the others is not known. This sample lists 20,000 or so clones; about 80% were detected once. The ten most abundant clones make up more than 25% of the sample. Results the study describes overall, beyond this receptor: At doses of 0.1 to 3.0 mg/kg, clonal expansion of both CD4+ and CD8+ T cells in blood was seen between baseline and week 6. Low levels of normalized T-cell clonal expansion were also seen in some patients who did not respond. After ivuxolimab, expanded clones were on average more numerous among CD8+ T cells than among CD4+ T cells. In partial responders in the 0.1-3.0 mg/kg groups, normalized peripheral clonal expansion was found to be among the lowest, especially among CD8+ T cells. Antigen specificity was not determined for the clonally expanded peripheral T cells.

The trial excluded patients who had a history of autoimmune disease or were on systemic immunosuppression. Peripheral blood for TCR sequencing was drawn from every dose cohort at baseline, at cycle 4 day 1 and at cycle 7 day 1. Samples were obtained from an open-label, multicenter, first-in-human phase I dose-escalation trial of ivuxolimab. Adults with locally advanced or metastatic head and neck squamous cell, hepatocellular, melanoma or renal cell carcinoma were enrolled in the trial. CD4+ and CD8+ T cells were sorted separately from peripheral blood before TCR sequencing. The germline V gene (reference sequence) provides CDR1 MNHEY and CDR2 SMNVEV. At the junction V is shortened by 2 bases and J by 0 bases, with 13 bases in between. Including cysteine and phenylalanine, the CDR3 has 16 amino acids. The sequence is cut down to CDR3 DNA, 48 bases in frame from base 1.

This TCR came from an adult with an advanced solid tumor such as melanoma, head and neck, liver or kidney cancer. The rearranged chain carries TRBV27 and TRBJ1-1; the D gene assignment is ambiguous. This specimen consisted of CD4+ or CD8+ T cells sorted from blood, obtained in a trial of the OX40 agonist ivuxolimab. The sequenced DNA: TGTGCCAGCAGTTTAGGGTCTGTATTGATGAACACTGAAGCTTTCTTT. It translates to CASSLGSVLMNTEAFF.